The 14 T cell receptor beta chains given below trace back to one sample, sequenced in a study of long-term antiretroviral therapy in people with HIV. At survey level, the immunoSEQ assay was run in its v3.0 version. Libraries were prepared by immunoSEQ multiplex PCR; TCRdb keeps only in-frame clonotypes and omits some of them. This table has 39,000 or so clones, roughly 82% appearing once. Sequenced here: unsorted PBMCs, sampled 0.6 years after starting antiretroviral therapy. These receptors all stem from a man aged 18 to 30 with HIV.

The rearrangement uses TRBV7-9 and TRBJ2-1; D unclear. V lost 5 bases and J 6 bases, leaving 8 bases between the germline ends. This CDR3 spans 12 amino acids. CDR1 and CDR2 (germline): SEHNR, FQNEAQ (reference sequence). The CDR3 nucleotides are TGTGCCAGCAGCCCCCAGGTCAATGAGCAGTTCTTC. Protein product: CASSPQVNEQFF.

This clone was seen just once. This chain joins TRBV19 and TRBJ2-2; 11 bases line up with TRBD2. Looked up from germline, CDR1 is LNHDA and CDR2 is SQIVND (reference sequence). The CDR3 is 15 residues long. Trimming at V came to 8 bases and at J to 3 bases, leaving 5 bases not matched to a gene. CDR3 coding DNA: TGTGCCAGTGCTAGACTAGCGGGGTACACCGGGGAGCTGTTTTTT. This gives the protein CASARLAGYTGELFF. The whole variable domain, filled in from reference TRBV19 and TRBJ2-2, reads DGGITQSPKYLFRKEGQNVTLSCEQNLNHDAMYWYRQDPGQGLRLIYYSQIVNDFQKGDIAEGYSVSREKKESFPLTVTSAQKNPTAFYLCASARLAGYTGELFFGEGSRLTVL.

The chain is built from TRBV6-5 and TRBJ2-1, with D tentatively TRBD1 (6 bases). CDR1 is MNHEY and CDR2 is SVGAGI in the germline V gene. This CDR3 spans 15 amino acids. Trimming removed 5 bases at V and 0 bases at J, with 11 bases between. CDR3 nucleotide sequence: TGTGCCAGCAGTCACCGGGACAACTCCTACAATGAGCAGTTCTTC. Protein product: CASSHRDNSYNEQFF.

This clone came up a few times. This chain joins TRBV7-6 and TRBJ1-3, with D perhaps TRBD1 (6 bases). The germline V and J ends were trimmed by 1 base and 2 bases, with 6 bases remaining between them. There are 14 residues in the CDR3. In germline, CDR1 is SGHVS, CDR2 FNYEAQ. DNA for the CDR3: TGTGCCAGCAGCTTAGGGACAGCTGGAAACACCATATATTTT. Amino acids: CASSLGTAGNTIYF.

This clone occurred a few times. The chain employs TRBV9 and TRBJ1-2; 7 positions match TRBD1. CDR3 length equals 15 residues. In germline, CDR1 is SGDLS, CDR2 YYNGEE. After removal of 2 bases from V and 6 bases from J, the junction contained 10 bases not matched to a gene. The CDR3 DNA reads TGTGCCAGCAGCGTTACCGGGAGGGGGCGAGATGGCTACACCTTC. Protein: CASSVTGRGRDGYTF.

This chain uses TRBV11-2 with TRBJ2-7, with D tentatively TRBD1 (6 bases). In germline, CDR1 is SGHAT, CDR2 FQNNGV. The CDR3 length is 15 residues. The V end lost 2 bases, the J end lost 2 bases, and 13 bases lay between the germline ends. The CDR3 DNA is TGTGCCAGCAGCTTATTGGCAGGGGCGACCTACGAGCAGTACTTC. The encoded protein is CASSLLAGATYEQYF.

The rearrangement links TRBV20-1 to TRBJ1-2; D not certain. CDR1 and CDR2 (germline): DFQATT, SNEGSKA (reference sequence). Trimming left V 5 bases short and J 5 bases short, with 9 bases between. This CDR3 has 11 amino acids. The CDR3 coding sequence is TGCAGTGCTTTTTTTAGTTATGGCTACACCTTC. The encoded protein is CSAFFSYGYTF.

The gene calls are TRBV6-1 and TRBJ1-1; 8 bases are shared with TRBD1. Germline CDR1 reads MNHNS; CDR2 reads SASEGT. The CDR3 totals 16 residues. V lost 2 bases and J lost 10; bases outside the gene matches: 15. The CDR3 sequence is CASSEIRGRGLRGAFF. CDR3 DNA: TGTGCCAGCAGTGAAATACGGGGCAGGGGGCTAAGGGGAGCTTTCTTT.

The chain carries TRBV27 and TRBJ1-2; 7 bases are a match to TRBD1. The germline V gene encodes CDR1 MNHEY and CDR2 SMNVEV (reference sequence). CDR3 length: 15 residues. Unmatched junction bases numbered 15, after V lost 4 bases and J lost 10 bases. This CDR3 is CASSSGGQRRFDYTF. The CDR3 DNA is TGTGCCAGCAGTTCGGGGGGACAGCGCCGGTTCGACTACACCTTC.

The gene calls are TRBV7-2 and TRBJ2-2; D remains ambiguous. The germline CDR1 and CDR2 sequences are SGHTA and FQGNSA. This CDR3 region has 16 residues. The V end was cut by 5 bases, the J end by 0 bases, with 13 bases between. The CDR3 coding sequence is TGTGCCAGCAGCGTTAGCAGAAATACGAACACCGGGGAGCTGTTTTTT. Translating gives CASSVSRNTNTGELFF.

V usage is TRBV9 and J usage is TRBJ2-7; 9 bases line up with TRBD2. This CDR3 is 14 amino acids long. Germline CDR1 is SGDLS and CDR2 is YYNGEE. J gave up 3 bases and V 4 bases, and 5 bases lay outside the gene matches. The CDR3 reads CASSPRTSDYEQYF. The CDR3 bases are TGTGCCAGCAGCCCCCGGACTAGCGACTACGAGCAGTACTTC.

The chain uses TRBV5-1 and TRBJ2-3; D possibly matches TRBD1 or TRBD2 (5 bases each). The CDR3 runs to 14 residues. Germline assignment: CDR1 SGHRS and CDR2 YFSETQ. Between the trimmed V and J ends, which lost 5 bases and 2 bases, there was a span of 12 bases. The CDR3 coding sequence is TGCGCCAGCAGTCCCGGGACCAACACAGATACGCAGTATTTT. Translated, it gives CASSPGTNTDTQYF. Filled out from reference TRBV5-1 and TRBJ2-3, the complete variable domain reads KAGVTQTPRYLIKTRGQQVTLSCSPISGHRSVSWYQQTPGQGLQFLFEYFSETQRNKGNFPGRFSGRQFSNSRSEMNVSTLELGDSALYLCASSPGTNTDTQYFGPGTRLTVL.

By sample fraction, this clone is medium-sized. CDR3 nucleotides: TGCGCCAGCAGCCAAGATCCGTCGACAGGGGCTTTGGATACGCAGTATTTT. It codes for CASSQDPSTGALDTQYF. This chain connects TRBV4-3 to TRBJ2-3, with 8 bases matching TRBD1. This CDR3 comprises 17 residues. The trim removed 0 bases at V and 6 bases at J, leaving 11 bases unmatched. Germline-derived CDR1 and CDR2 are LGHNA and YSLEER.

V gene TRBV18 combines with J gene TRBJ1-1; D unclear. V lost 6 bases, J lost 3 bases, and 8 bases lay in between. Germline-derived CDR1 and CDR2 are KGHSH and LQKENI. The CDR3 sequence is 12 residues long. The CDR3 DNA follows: TGTGCCAGCTCTGAAAGATACACTGAAGCTTTCTTT. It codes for CASSERYTEAFF.